The 11 T cell receptor beta chains below all came from one sample that was sequenced in a study of HIV-infected patients and healthy controls. Whole blood was used without fractionation, so all unsorted peripheral T cells were included. cDNA was made from 500 ng RNA using alpha and beta constant primers. Each of the alpha and beta chains got its own library through chain-specific third strand synthesis with indices. In TCRdb, the 5' RACE reads were re-called with MiXCR into one record per CDR3 protein. Of roughly 4,200 distinct CDR3 sequences listed, about 14% were seen once; the top ten hold roughly 13%. The sample consisted of blood, taken before antiretroviral therapy. These receptors were collected from an adult with HIV infection.

This clonotype was seen more than once but under ten times. In DNA form, the CDR3 reads TGTGCCAGCGGAGACAGCTATGGCTACACCTTC. It codes for CASGDSYGYTF. The V call is TRBV2, the J call TRBJ1-2; D possibly corresponds to TRBD1 (5 bases). The CDR3 contains 11 residues. Germline CDR1 is SNHLY and CDR2 is FYNNEI. The V end lost 8 bases, the J end lost 4 bases, and 8 bases lay between the germline ends.

By share of the sample, this clonotype is medium-sized. V is TRBV7-9 and J is TRBJ2-3; D remains ambiguous. From germline, CDR1 is SEHNR and CDR2 FQNEAQ (reference sequence). CDR3 size: 14 residues. Between the trimmed V and J ends, which lost 4 bases and 2 bases, there was a span of 10 bases. The CDR3 DNA sequence: TGTGCCAGCAGCTCGGATGACCTCACAGATACGCAGTATTTT. This codes for CASSSDDLTDTQYF.

J is TRBJ2-1 and V is TRBV7-8; D perhaps matches TRBD2 (5 bases). Germline CDR1 SGHVS, CDR2 FQNEAQ. V was shortened by 1 base and J by 0 bases, with 7 bases between the two germline ends. This CDR3 has 15 residues. As DNA, the CDR3 is TGTGCCAGCAGCTTAGGAGGGATCTCCTACAATGAGCAGTTCTTC. Encoded protein: CASSLGGISYNEQFF.

Concerning this clonotype itself: At one end, the junction sequence differs from germline, possibly due to a read error. The chain combines TRBV6-2 or TRBV6-3 with TRBJ1-6, with 7 nucleotides matching TRBD1. From germline, CDR1 is MNHEY and CDR2 SVGEGT. The CDR3 sequence is 13 residues long. CDR3 residues: CASSLQTGTPLNF. Written as DNA, the CDR3 is TGTGCCAGCAGTCTCCAGACAGGGACGCCCCTCAACTTT.

This clonotype is classed as medium-sized. The chain carries TRBV24-1 and TRBJ2-7; 11 positions agree with TRBD1. The CDR3 has 14 amino acids. The germline CDR1 and CDR2 sequences are KGHDR and SFDVKD. J was trimmed by 4 bases and V by 4 bases; bases with no gene match: 2. This CDR3 is CATSEGTGGYEQYF. CDR3 in DNA: TGTGCCACCAGTGAAGGGACAGGGGGGTACGAGCAGTACTTC.

By sample share, this clonotype is medium-sized. The chain joins TRBV29-1 to TRBJ1-5, with 7 bases aligning to TRBD1. The CDR3 is made up of 13 amino acids. J gave up 6 bases and V 4 bases, and 6 bases lay outside the gene matches. Germline V gives CDR1 SQVTM, CDR2 ANQGSEA. Here the CDR3 DNA reads TGCAGCGTTGTTGAACAGGGGAGTCAGCCCCAGCATTTT. It codes for CSVVEQGSQPQHF. The full variable domain, its missing parts supplied by reference TRBV29-1 and TRBJ1-5, is SAVISQKPSRDICQRGTSLTIQCQVDSQVTMMFWYRQQPGQSLTLIATANQGSEATYESGFVIDKFPISRPNLTFSTLTVSNMSPEDSSIYLCSVVEQGSQPQHFGDGTRLSIL.

Ten or more counts support this clonotype. CDR3 loop: CASVQMGATYEQYF. Here the CDR3 DNA reads TGTGCCAGCGTCCAGATGGGTGCAACCTACGAGCAGTACTTC. The rearrangement links TRBV28 to TRBJ2-7; D not certain. Germline CDR1 MDHEN, CDR2 SYDVKM. V lost 8 bases, J lost 2 bases, and 16 bases lay in between. The CDR3 sequence is 14 residues long.

This clonotype is labeled medium-sized. The chain has TRBV4-1 and TRBJ2-6; D is perhaps TRBD1 (5 bases). V was shortened by 0 bases and J by 4 bases, with 13 bases between the two germline ends. Germline CDR1 MGHRA, CDR2 YSYEKL. The CDR3 is 17 amino acids. The CDR3 nucleotides are TGCGCCAGCAGCCAAGAATTGCGACAGCTGGGGGCCAACGTCCTGACTTTC. As protein: CASSQELRQLGANVLTF.

By sample share, this clonotype is medium-sized. V usage is TRBV29-1 and J usage is TRBJ2-3; maybe TRBD2 (5 bases). V was trimmed by 3 bases and J by 3 bases, leaving 10 bases between them. The CDR3 sequence is 13 residues long. Germline CDR1 and CDR2: SQVTM and ANQGSEA. CDR3 residues: CSVDGESTDTQYF. In nucleotides, the CDR3 is TGCAGCGTTGACGGGGAAAGTACAGATACGCAGTATTTT.

In its sample, this clonotype is medium-sized (0.01 to 0.1%). The rearrangement uses TRBV7-2 and TRBJ2-2, with D tentatively TRBD1 (5 bases). This CDR3 has 14 amino acids. Per germline, CDR1 SGHTA and CDR2 FQGNSA. Between the trimmed V and J ends, which lost 5 bases and 4 bases, there was a span of 11 bases. The CDR3 DNA reads as TGTGCCAGCAGCGGGGCGTCGGTCACCGGGGAGCTGTTTTTT. Translating gives CASSGASVTGELFF.

Sample share makes this clonotype medium-sized. This chain connects TRBV12-3 or TRBV12-4 to TRBJ2-6; 8 bases are shared with TRBD1. The CDR3 contains 15 residues. V shed 11 bases and J 3 bases; nucleotides not matched to a gene: 9. The CDR3 protein is CASQLGTGGANVLTF. CDR3 coding DNA: TGTGCCTCCCAGCTAGGGACAGGTGGGGCCAACGTCCTGACTTTC.